One and the same sample provided the 32 T cell receptor beta chains below, sequenced in a study of OX40 agonist ivuxolimab in advanced cancers. Sequencing used immunoSEQ multiplex PCR; TCRdb keeps in-frame clones, though not all of them. This sample has roughly 73,000 clones, with around 92% found just once. Sequenced here: CD4+ or CD8+ T cells sorted from blood, sampled in a trial of the OX40 agonist ivuxolimab. The receptors were sampled from an adult with an advanced solid tumor such as melanoma, head and neck, liver or kidney cancer.

J is TRBJ1-2 and V is TRBV18; the D is unclear. CDR3 length: 14 amino acids. The germline V gene has CDR1 KGHSH and CDR2 LQKENI. Between the trimmed V and J ends, which lost 4 bases and 6 bases, there was a span of 15 bases. The CDR3 DNA is TGTGCCAGCTCACTTGGACCGGCGGTGGATGGCTACACCTTC. As protein: CASSLGPAVDGYTF.

The chain combines TRBV2 with TRBJ1-1; 7 bases are a match to TRBD1. Germline V gene lookup returns CDR1 SNHLY and CDR2 FYNNEI. The CDR3 contains 16 residues. The V and J ends lost 6 bases and 1 base, in that order; junction bases with no gene match: 11. The CDR3 DNA follows: TGTGCCAGCAGGACCCGGGACAGAAGTTCGAACACTGAAGCTTTCTTT. This translates into CASRTRDRSSNTEAFF.

This clone was picked up one time. This chain joins TRBV28 and TRBJ1-1, with D possibly matching TRBD1 (6 bases). Looked up from germline, CDR1 is MDHEN and CDR2 is SYDVKM. The CDR3 is 15 amino acids. The V end lost 3 bases, the J end lost 3 bases, and 14 bases lay between the germline ends. CDR3 sequence (DNA): TGTGCCAGCAGTTTGACAGGTCCTTCGTACACTGAAGCTTTCTTT. It encodes CASSLTGPSYTEAFF.

This sequence joins TRBV19 and TRBJ2-1; perhaps TRBD2 as D (6 bases). CDR1 is LNHDA and CDR2 is SQIVND in the germline V gene (reference sequence). The CDR3 consists of 15 residues. The ends were cut back, 4 bases at V and 2 bases at J, with 12 bases in the middle. The CDR3 reads CASSTPAGPYNEQFF. The CDR3 DNA is TGTGCCAGTAGTACCCCGGCGGGGCCCTACAATGAGCAGTTCTTC.

The gene calls are TRBV28 and TRBJ1-5; D may be TRBD1 (5 bases). The CDR3 spans 16 residues. Trimming stripped 2 bases from V and 0 bases from J, with 11 bases between. CDR1 and CDR2 (germline): MDHEN, SYDVKM. CDR3 coding DNA: TGTGCCAGCAGTTTACGGGCAGGGTATAGCAATCAGCCCCAGCATTTT. It translates to CASSLRAGYSNQPQHF.

This chain links TRBV7-8 with TRBJ1-2; D uncertain. Trimming shortened V by 0 bases and J by 0 bases, and 8 bases separated the two germline ends. Germline V lookup: CDR1 SGHVS, CDR2 FQNEAQ. The CDR3 totals 15 residues. The CDR3 reads CASSLAAGANYGYTF. The CDR3 nucleotides are TGTGCCAGCAGCTTAGCGGCGGGAGCTAACTATGGCTACACCTTC.

The table lists this clone with a count of one. The chain combines TRBV6-5 with TRBJ2-7; D possibly corresponds to TRBD1 (6 bases). Per the germline V gene, CDR1 is MNHEY and CDR2 is SVGAGI. This CDR3 is 12 amino acids long. Trimming stripped 8 bases from V and 2 bases from J, with 10 bases between. In DNA, the CDR3 is TGTGCCAGCCAGGGGCGCACCTACGAGCAGTACTTC. It is translated as CASQGRTYEQYF.

The chain recombines TRBV6-1 with TRBJ1-4, with TRBD1 matching over 7 bases. The V and J ends lost 1 base and 10 bases, in that order; junction bases with no gene match: 3. The germline CDR1 and CDR2 sequences are MNHNS and SASEGT. The CDR3 sequence is 13 residues long. The CDR3: CASSEGHRGKLFF. The CDR3 bases are TGTGCCAGCAGTGAAGGGCACAGGGGAAAACTGTTTTTT.

In this sample, this clone turned up once. This chain joins TRBV4-2 and TRBJ2-7; D gene uncertain. V lost 1 base and J 0 bases, leaving 10 bases between the germline ends. This CDR3 is built from 15 residues. CDR1 LGHNA and CDR2 YNFKEQ come from the germline V gene. DNA of the CDR3: TGTGCCAGCAGCCAAGGAACGGGCTTCTCCTACGAGCAGTACTTC. Its protein product is CASSQGTGFSYEQYF.

The chain couples TRBV6-1 to TRBJ2-3; D tentatively reads TRBD1 or TRBD2 (6 bases each). This CDR3 spans 13 amino acids. V lost 8 bases and J 8 bases, leaving 17 bases between the germline ends. CDR1 MNHNS and CDR2 SASEGT come from the germline V gene. The CDR3 DNA sequence: TGTGCCAGCCGCCCTGGGGGGCTTTTTACGCAGTATTTT. It yields the protein CASRPGGLFTQYF.

The chain carries TRBV6-5 and TRBJ1-1, with 9 bases lining up with TRBD1. The germline gives CDR1 MNHEY, CDR2 SVGAGI. The CDR3 sequence is 15 residues long. V trimming: 2 bases; J trimming: 1 base; junction bases outside the gene matches: 2. The CDR3 nucleotides read TGTGCCAGCAGTTACGGACAGGGGTGGAACACTGAAGCTTTCTTT. Residues: CASSYGQGWNTEAFF.

The rearrangement uses TRBV2 and TRBJ1-5; D perhaps matches TRBD1 (6 bases). The CDR3 is 15 residues long. Trimming removed 6 bases at V and 2 bases at J, with 14 bases between. CDR1 and CDR2 from the germline V gene are SNHLY and FYNNEI. The CDR3, as DNA: TGTGCCAGCAGACGCGGAGGGGGAGGCAATCAGCCCCAGCATTTT. Encoded protein: CASRRGGGGNQPQHF.

The chain joins TRBV7-2 to TRBJ2-5; the D is unclear. This CDR3 contains 11 residues. Looked up from germline, CDR1 is SGHTA and CDR2 is FQGNSA. V lost 1 base to trimming and J lost 7 bases, with 4 bases between them. The CDR3 DNA sequence: TGTGCCAGCAGCTTAGATGTGACCCAGTACTTC. The encoded protein is CASSLDVTQYF.

CDR3 DNA sequence: TGTGCCAGCAGTTACTCAGGGGAGGGCACCTATGGCTACACCTTC. Its protein is CASSYSGEGTYGYTF. The chain employs TRBV6-5 and TRBJ1-2; D might be TRBD1 (5 bases). From germline, CDR1 is MNHEY and CDR2 SVGAGI. V shed 0 bases and J shed 4 bases, with 12 bases lying between them. The CDR3 contains 15 residues.

The rearrangement links TRBV15 to TRBJ2-7; TRBD2 matches 9 bases. Trimming cost V 0 bases and J 2 bases; bases outside gene matches: 5. The CDR3 is made up of 16 amino acids. Germline values: CDR1 LNHNV, CDR2 YYDKDF (reference sequence). In DNA, the CDR3 is TGTGCCACCAGCAGAGATAAAGCGGGAGGAGCCTACGAGCAGTACTTC. Its protein is CATSRDKAGGAYEQYF.

The V and J genes are TRBV19 and TRBJ1-5, with D possibly matching TRBD1 (5 bases). CDR3 length: 19 amino acids. Trimming removed 7 bases at V and 2 bases at J, with 27 bases between. CDR1 and CDR2 (germline): LNHDA, SQIVND (reference sequence). DNA of the CDR3: TGTGCCAGTACCCTCCAGGGCCCCTCGACAGAGAATCGCAATCAGCCCCAGCATTTT. Its protein is CASTLQGPSTENRNQPQHF.

This sequence joins TRBV6-5 and TRBJ1-1; D unclear. The V end lost 5 bases, the J end lost 1 base, and 14 bases lay between the germline ends. This CDR3 contains 15 residues. Germline V CDR1 and CDR2: MNHEY, SVGAGI. The chain's CDR3 is CASSPRLSWNTEAFF. CDR3 bases: TGTGCCAGCAGTCCTCGACTATCGTGGAACACTGAAGCTTTCTTT.

This clone showed up just a few times. The conserved phenylalanine or tryptophan normally closing the CDR3 is absent here, so this likely arose from a read error. It is unclear where the CDR3 begins or ends on the DNA, so no DNA is shown, and the CDR3 is as TCRdb lists it. The chain links TRBV4-1 to TRBJ1-6; the table's D call of TRBD1 was not tested on the DNA. Termini included, the CDR3 measures 12 amino acids. The germline CDR1 and CDR2 sequences are MGHRA and YSYEKL. The CDR3 loop reads CASSPHSSGGTV.

The rearrangement joins TRBV7-9 to TRBJ2-1; D is possibly TRBD1 or TRBD2 (5 bases each). CDR1 SEHNR and CDR2 FQNEAQ come from the germline V gene (reference sequence). V was clipped by 8 bases and J by 8 bases, with 19 bases between them. The CDR3 is 14 amino acids. Here the CDR3 reads CASWGWAGSDEQFF. In nucleotides, the CDR3 is TGTGCCAGCTGGGGGTGGGCAGGGTCCGATGAGCAGTTCTTC.

The chain links TRBV7-2 to TRBJ1-2; D ambiguous. The germline gives CDR1 SGHTA, CDR2 FQGNSA. The CDR3 runs 13 residues. V was cut by 4 bases and J by 4 bases, with 10 bases left in between. The CDR3: CASSYSRSYGYTF. The CDR3 DNA sequence: TGTGCCAGCAGCTACTCTCGCTCCTATGGCTACACCTTC.

This clone was counted only a few times. The V call is TRBV11-2, the J call TRBJ1-2, with a tentative D call TRBD1 (5 bases). Trimming stripped 5 bases from V and 4 bases from J, with 11 bases between. The V gene's germline CDR1 is SGHAT and CDR2 FQNNGV. The CDR3 has 13 residues. The CDR3 sequence: CASSPWRGYGYTF. CDR3 nucleotides: TGTGCCAGCAGCCCCTGGAGGGGCTATGGCTACACCTTC.

The chain combines TRBV7-2 with TRBJ1-5, with D uncertain. Germline V gene data show CDR1 as SGHTA and CDR2 as FQGNSA. V was pared by 5 bases and J by 0 bases, with 5 bases between. The CDR3 loop spans 13 amino acids. The CDR3 nucleotides are TGTGCCAGCAGCGCAAATAGCAATCAGCCCCAGCATTTT. This codes for CASSANSNQPQHF.

The chain is built from TRBV4-2 and TRBJ2-3; possibly TRBD2 for D (6 bases). Trimming took 5 bases from V and 4 from J, leaving 16 bases between them. In germline, CDR1 is LGHNA, CDR2 YNFKEQ. The CDR3 totals 15 residues. The DNA of the CDR3 is TGTGCCAGCAGCTTAGGAGGGCCGGACGCAGATACGCAGTATTTT. The encoded protein is CASSLGGPDADTQYF.

The table lists this clone with a few counts. The chain carries TRBV6-5 and TRBJ1-2, with unresolved D. CDR1 is MNHEY and CDR2 is SVGAGI in the germline V gene. Deletions cut 5 bases from V and 2 bases from J, with 9 bases between. CDR3 length: 13 residues. The CDR3 bases are TGTGCCAGCAGTCGCGCTTCCAACTATGGCTACACCTTC. Protein sequence: CASSRASNYGYTF.

The chain couples TRBV6-1 to TRBJ1-5, with TRBD1 identical over 11 bases. CDR1 and CDR2 from the germline V gene are MNHNS and SASEGT. The ends lost 4 bases at V and 4 bases at J; junction bases unmatched: 6. The CDR3 loop spans 16 amino acids. This chain's CDR3 is CASSAVDRGLNQPQHF. The CDR3 DNA follows: TGTGCCAGCAGTGCTGTGGACAGGGGGCTGAATCAGCCCCAGCATTTT.

This CDR3 reads CASRQPYSGNTIYF. Written as DNA, the CDR3 is TGTGCAAGTCGCCAACCTTACTCTGGAAACACCATATATTTT. The J gene is TRBJ1-3, the V gene TRBV12-2. TRBV12-2 is a recognized pseudogene. The CDR3 loop spans 14 amino acids.

The chain uses TRBV19 and TRBJ1-1; 7 bases are a match to TRBD1. The CDR3 is 15 amino acids. Trimming cost V 5 bases and J 11 bases; bases outside gene matches: 17. Germline CDR1 LNHDA, CDR2 SQIVND (reference sequence). The CDR3 nucleotides read TGTGCCAGTAGTGACAACAGGGGTGGCTTTAAGGGGGCTTTCTTT. This translates into CASSDNRGGFKGAFF.

The genes are TRBV7-2 and TRBJ2-1; TRBD2 matches 10 bases. CDR1 is SGHTA, CDR2 FQGNSA, per germline. V shed 2 bases and J 9 bases; nucleotides not matched to a gene: 7. The CDR3 sequence is 15 residues long. The CDR3 coding sequence is TGTGCCAGCAGCTTAAGTAGCGGGGGGTCCAGTGAGCAGTTCTTC. The encoded protein is CASSLSSGGSSEQFF.

The chain is built from TRBV11-3 and TRBJ2-3; the D gene is possibly TRBD2 (5 bases). Trimming removed 5 bases at V and 6 bases at J, with 9 bases between. CDR1 and CDR2 from the germline V gene are SGHNT and YENEEA. This CDR3 comprises 12 residues. The CDR3 DNA sequence: TGTGCCAGCAGCCCCGGCGGGGATACGCAGTATTTT. It is translated as CASSPGGDTQYF.

The chain is built from TRBV19 and TRBJ2-3; tentatively, D is TRBD2 (5 bases). CDR1 is LNHDA, CDR2 SQIVND, per germline (reference sequence). The CDR3 has 15 residues. Deletions cut 5 bases from V and 4 bases from J, with 16 bases between. CDR3 sequence (DNA): TGTGCCAGTAGTCCTCCACGGGGAAGGGCAGATACGCAGTATTTT. Protein product: CASSPPRGRADTQYF.

The chain recombines TRBV7-2 with TRBJ1-3; weak D call: TRBD1 (5 bases). The V gene lost 1 base and the J gene lost 2 bases, with 9 bases spanning the gap. The CDR3 is 15 amino acids. Germline V gene sequence: CDR1 SGHTA, CDR2 FQGNSA. The CDR3 loop is CASSLVWGTGNTIYF. The CDR3 DNA is TGTGCCAGCAGCTTAGTATGGGGGACTGGAAACACCATATATTTT.

The chain combines TRBV27 with TRBJ2-6, with D perhaps being TRBD1 or TRBD2 (6 bases each). The V gene's germline CDR1 is MNHEY and CDR2 SMNVEV (reference sequence). The CDR3 has 19 residues. Trimming stripped 0 bases from V and 3 bases from J, with 18 bases between. The CDR3 spells CASSLSFWGAGYGANVLTF. CDR3 DNA sequence: TGTGCCAGCAGTTTATCGTTTTGGGGGGCGGGTTATGGGGCCAACGTCCTGACTTTC.